Following are 4 T cell receptor beta chains from one sample sequenced in a study of Japanese encephalitis immunity and Zika vaccine responses. PBMCs were CFSE-labeled and cultured for about 6 days with peptide pools at approximately 0.99 ug/mL each. Live CD56-CD19-CD16-CD3+CD4+ cells with low CFSE were sorted unfixed as proliferating CD4 T cells. Each CDR3 protein gets one entry after TCRdb re-called the 5' RACE reads with MiXCR. Among 1,600 or so distinct CDR3 sequences listed, almost 6.5% were seen once. Sequences were derived from antigen-activated CD4+ T cells from blood, cultured, sampled during a Zika inactivated vaccine study. The receptors originated from an adult woman who received an inactivated Zika virus vaccine.

The V call is TRBV10-1, the J call TRBJ2-3; tentative D call: TRBD2 (5 bases). Germline values: CDR1 WNHNN, CDR2 SYGVQD (reference sequence). V was cut by 3 bases and J by 6 bases, with 16 bases left in between. The CDR3 has 15 amino acids. The CDR3 is CASSDQDSVKDTQYF. CDR3 DNA: TGCGCCAGCAGTGATCAGGACTCGGTGAAGGATACGCAGTATTTT.

In this sample, this clonotype is large (0.1 to 1%). V is TRBV7-2 and J is TRBJ1-5; 7 bases are a match to TRBD1. The length of the CDR3 is 14 residues. The J segment lost 4 bases and the V segment lost 5 bases, leaving 5 bases of the junction unmatched. Germline V lookup: CDR1 SGHTA, CDR2 FQGNSA. CDR3 coding DNA: TGTGCCAGCAGCGGTCCGGGACAGAATCAGCCCCAGCATTTT. It encodes CASSGPGQNQPQHF.

This clonotype counts as large. CDR3 loop: CASSPDTDTQYF. The CDR3 bases are TGTGCCAGCAGTCCAGACACAGATACGCAGTATTTT. The V call is TRBV2, the J call TRBJ2-3; unclear D gene. Germline CDR1 SNHLY, CDR2 FYNNEI. The CDR3 covers 12 residues. Trimming removed 5 bases at V and 2 bases at J, with 5 bases between.

By frequency in the sample, this clonotype is large. The rearrangement joins TRBV9 to TRBJ2-3; 8 nucleotides align to TRBD2. Germline V gene data show CDR1 as SGDLS and CDR2 as YYNGEE. The CDR3 contains 16 residues. V was clipped by 3 bases and J by 5 bases; unmatched bases: 11. The CDR3: CASSEVPAGGGDTQYF. In DNA form, the CDR3 reads TGTGCCAGCAGCGAGGTCCCGGCGGGGGGAGGAGATACGCAGTATTTT.